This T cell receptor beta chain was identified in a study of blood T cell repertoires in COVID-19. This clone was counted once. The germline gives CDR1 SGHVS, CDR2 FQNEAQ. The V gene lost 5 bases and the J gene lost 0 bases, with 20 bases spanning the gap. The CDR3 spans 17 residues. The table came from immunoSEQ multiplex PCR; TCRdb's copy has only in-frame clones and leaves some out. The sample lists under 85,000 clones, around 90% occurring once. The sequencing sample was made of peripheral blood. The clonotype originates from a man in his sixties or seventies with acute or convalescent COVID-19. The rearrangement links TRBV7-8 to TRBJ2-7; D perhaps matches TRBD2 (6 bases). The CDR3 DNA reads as TGTGCCAGCAGCCCCCGGAGGGAGTTGGGGAGCTCCTACGAGCAGTACTTC. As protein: CASSPRRELGSSYEQYF.